One sample yielded the 10 T cell receptor beta chains listed below, sequenced in a study of CD8+ T cells in alopecia areata (dated by TCRdb to between 2018 and 2020). The library was obtained by the immunoSEQ multiplex PCR assay. To provide template for TCR sequencing, every sample had RNA extracted and reverse transcribed into cDNA. This is the immuneACCESS table as TCRdb keeps it, with only in-frame sequences that have V and J called. A part of the clones is gone; compared with another copy, unresolved V genes explain less than half, and the rest is unexplained. The sample yields 120,000 to 150,000 clones; roughly 80% were counted once. 20% to 30% of the sample belongs to the ten largest clones. The time point label, as the study defines it: more than 3 weeks on oral tofacitinib. In light of the paper, this sample's treatment or condition label describes: oral pan-JAK inhibitor, 5-10 mg twice daily.

The sample in question was CD8+ T cells sorted from blood, obtained at week 4, from a patient treated with tofacitinib. Receptors originate from a human donor with alopecia areata.

This clone came up once. J is TRBJ2-2 and V is TRBV27, with D uncertain. Germline V gene sequence: CDR1 MNHEY, CDR2 SMNVEV (reference sequence). The V and J ends lost 3 bases and 3 bases respectively, with 5 bases between them. The CDR3 covers 13 residues. The CDR3 loop reads CASSFGDTGELFF. For the CDR3, the DNA is TGTGCCAGCAGTTTTGGGGACACCGGGGAGCTGTTTTTT.

The CDR3 DNA sequence: TGTGCCAGCAGCGGAAGCGGGGGGTTTTGTTACGAGCAGTACTTC. Amino acid sequence: CASSGSGGFCYEQYF. The rearrangement links TRBV13 to TRBJ2-7; TRBD2 aligns across 9 bases. The CDR3 contains 15 residues. Losses at the gene ends were 5 bases for V and 4 bases for J; bases not matched to a gene: 9. In germline, CDR1 is PRHDT, CDR2 FYEKMQ (reference sequence). Full variable domain (remainder filled in from reference TRBV13 and TRBJ2-7): AAGVIQSPRHLIKEKRETATLKCYPIPRHDTVYWYQQGPGQDPQFLISFYEKMQSDKGSIPDRFSAQQFSDYHSELNMSSLELGDSALYFCASSGSGGFCYEQYFGPGTRLTVT.

This sequence joins TRBV29-1 and TRBJ2-1, with TRBD2 matching over 10 bases. The CDR3 extends over 16 amino acids. Trimming at V came to 0 bases and at J to 3 bases, leaving 5 bases not matched to a gene. Germline V lookup: CDR1 SQVTM, CDR2 ANQGSEA. In DNA form, the CDR3 reads TGCAGCGTTGAAGATGGCCAGCGGGGGGGCTACAATGAGCAGTTCTTC. This codes for CSVEDGQRGGYNEQFF.

The chain joins TRBV6-1 to TRBJ2-5; weak D call: TRBD2 (6 bases). The CDR3 spans 15 residues. Trimming cost V 4 bases and J 1 base, with 13 bases left between them. Germline V gives CDR1 MNHNS, CDR2 SASEGT. The CDR3 nucleotides read TGTGCCAGCAGTGTTGGCGGGGAGAGCCAAGAGACCCAGTACTTC. This gives the protein CASSVGGESQETQYF.

The chain joins TRBV2 to TRBJ2-5; D is possibly TRBD1 (6 bases). Trimming stripped 6 bases from V and 0 bases from J, with 17 bases between. CDR3 length equals 16 residues. Germline-derived CDR1 and CDR2 are SNHLY and FYNNEI. CDR3 coding DNA: TGTGCCAGCAGGAAAGTCCCGGGACAAGACCAAGAGACCCAGTACTTC. Translated: CASRKVPGQDQETQYF.

J is TRBJ2-5 and V is TRBV5-1; D might be TRBD1 (6 bases). This CDR3 has 14 amino acids. Germline V CDR1 and CDR2: SGHRS, YFSETQ. Trimming stripped 4 bases from V and 3 bases from J, with 13 bases between. The DNA of the CDR3 is TGCGCCAGCAGCCAATACGCAGGGGAAGAGACCCAGTACTTC. This gives the protein CASSQYAGEETQYF.

This clone was found a few times. V usage is TRBV9 and J usage is TRBJ2-1; D not certain. Trimming left V 4 bases short and J 0 bases short, with 17 bases between. The CDR3 totals 17 residues. Germline loops: CDR1 SGDLS, CDR2 YYNGEE. In nucleotides, the CDR3 is TGTGCCAGCAGCCCCCGATCTTCCTACAGCTCCTACAATGAGCAGTTCTTC. Protein product: CASSPRSSYSSYNEQFF.

This clone was detected only a few times. V is TRBV4-1 and J is TRBJ2-7; D remains unclear. Germline V gene sequence: CDR1 MGHRA, CDR2 YSYEKL. CDR3 length: 13 residues. Trimming shortened V by 4 bases and J by 2 bases, and 9 bases separated the two germline ends. CDR3 protein: CASSRGPTYEQYF. CDR3 sequence (DNA): TGCGCCAGCAGCCGCGGACCGACCTACGAGCAGTACTTC.

V is TRBV6-1 and J is TRBJ1-1, with D possibly TRBD1 on 5 matching bases. Germline V gene sequence: CDR1 MNHNS, CDR2 SASEGT. With 1 base removed from V and 11 bases from J, the gap between germline ends came to 8 bases. The CDR3 loop spans 11 amino acids. The CDR3 reads CASSEGREAFF. CDR3 bases: TGTGCCAGCAGTGAAGGCAGGGAGGCTTTCTTT.

This clone was seen once. V usage is TRBV29-1 and J usage is TRBJ1-2; TRBD1 agrees at 10 bases. Germline V lookup: CDR1 SQVTM, CDR2 ANQGSEA. V was pared by 6 bases and J by 4 bases, with 14 bases of the junction left unmatched. This CDR3 spans 16 amino acids. The CDR3: CSVDYTGTGESYGYTF. The CDR3 nucleotides are TGCAGCGTGGATTATACCGGGACAGGGGAATCCTATGGCTACACCTTC.